This T cell receptor beta chain was profiled in a study of cytomegalovirus exposure and HLA in healthy donors. Regarding the study as a whole: Researchers counted roughly 150 TCR beta chains as cytomegalovirus-associated. Most observed TCR sequences were rare, whereas some public TCRs were detected in many donors. High sensitivity and specificity were reportedly achieved when the classifier diagnosed cytomegalovirus status.

PCR amplification relied on 60 Vbeta primers (plus 13 Jbeta primers). The method was immunoSEQ multiplex PCR; TCRdb's version includes in-frame clones alone and lacks a portion of them. The sample yields roughly 100,000 clones, over 60% seen once. V was clipped by 3 bases and J by 3 bases, with 19 bases between them. Per the germline V gene, CDR1 is SGHNT and CDR2 is YYREEE (reference sequence). The CDR3 has 16 amino acids. About this clone itself: Its target is not known.

Sequenced input: PBMCs. The J gene is TRBJ2-7, the V gene TRBV5-4; perhaps TRBD1 as D (6 bases). The sequence was obtained from a man aged 60-69 years in good health and CMV-seropositive. The CDR3, as DNA: TGTGCCAGCAGCTCCCAGGTGACAGGTGCTAACTACGAGCAGTACTTC. It is translated as CASSSQVTGANYEQYF.